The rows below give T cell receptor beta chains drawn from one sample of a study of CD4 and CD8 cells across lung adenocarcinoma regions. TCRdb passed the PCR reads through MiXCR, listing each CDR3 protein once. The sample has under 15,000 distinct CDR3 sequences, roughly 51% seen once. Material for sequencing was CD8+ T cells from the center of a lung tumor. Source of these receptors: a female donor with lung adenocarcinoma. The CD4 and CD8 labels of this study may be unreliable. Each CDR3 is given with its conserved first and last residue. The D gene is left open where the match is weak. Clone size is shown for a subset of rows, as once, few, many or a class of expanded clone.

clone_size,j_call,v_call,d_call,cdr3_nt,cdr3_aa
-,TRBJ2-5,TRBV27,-,TGTGCCAGCAGGCCAACTAGGGCAACCGGAGAGACCCAGTACTTC,CASRPTRATGETQYF
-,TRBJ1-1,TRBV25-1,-,TGTGCCAGCAGTAGACGAACGAGAGGAGGAACTTTCTTT,CASSRRTRGGTFF
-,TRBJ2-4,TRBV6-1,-,TGTGCCAGCAGTGAAGTACTGCCAGGGCGACAAGAAGAGATCCAGTACTTC,CASSEVLPGRQEEIQYF
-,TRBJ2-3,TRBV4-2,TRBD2,TGTGCCAGCAGCCAAGGGGCAACTAGCGGGGGGCACACAGATACGCAGTATTTT,CASSQGATSGGHTDTQYF
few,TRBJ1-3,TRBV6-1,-,TGTGCCAGCAGTGAAAGGGAGGGGGATGCTGGAAACACCATATATTTT,CASSEREGDAGNTIYF
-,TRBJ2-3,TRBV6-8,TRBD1,TGCCCCAGCAGGGGGCCGAGAGCCAAAGACACGCAGTATTTT,CPSRGPRAKDTQYF
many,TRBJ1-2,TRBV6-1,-,TGTGCCAGCAGTGAGTCTTTGGGGGCTCTAGGCTATGGCTACACCTTC,CASSESLGALGYGYTF
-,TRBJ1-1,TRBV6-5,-,TGTGCCAGCAATCCACAAGAGAACACTGAAGCTTTCTTT,CASNPQENTEAFF
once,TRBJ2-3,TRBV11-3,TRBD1,TGTGCCAGCAGCTTAGTCCCGGGACAGGGCACAGATACGCAGTATTTT,CASSLVPGQGTDTQYF
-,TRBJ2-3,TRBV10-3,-,TGTGCCGGTCTTAGCCCGGTTAGCACAGATACGCAGTATTTT,CAGLSPVSTDTQYF
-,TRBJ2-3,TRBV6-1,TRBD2,TGTGCCAGCAGTGAAGCAACCCGTCGACTAGCGGGAGTCCCAGATACGCAGTATTTT,CASSEATRRLAGVPDTQYF
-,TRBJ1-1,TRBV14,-,TGTGCCAGCAGCCAGGGACGAGCGATAGCGAACACTGAAGCTTTCTTT,CASSQGRAIANTEAFF
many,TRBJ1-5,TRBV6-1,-,TGTGCCAGCAGGGAGGGCCCAGGGAATAGCAATCAGCCCCAGCATTTT,CASREGPGNSNQPQHF
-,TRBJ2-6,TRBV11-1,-,TGTGCCAGCAGCCGCTCGTGGAGTATCCACTCTGGGGCCAACGTCCTGACTTTC,CASSRSWSIHSGANVLTF
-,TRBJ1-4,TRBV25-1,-,TGTGCCAGTGGAGATTTCCCTGTTGGGTTTATTGAAAAACTGTTTTTT,CASGDFPVGFIEKLFF